One and the same sample provided the 25 T cell receptor beta chains below, sequenced in a study of identical twins. TCRdb reprocessed the 5' RACE reads via MiXCR and lists one record per CDR3 protein. Of approximately 280,000 distinct CDR3 sequences listed, more than 6.5% are singletons. Separately, the same data were catalogued under a study of yellow fever vaccine responses in identical twins.

What was sequenced was memory (CD45RO+) T cells sorted from blood. The source of these receptors is a woman aged 18-29 years in good health.

A few counts support this clonotype. The rearrangement links TRBV7-2 to TRBJ2-3; 11 bases are shared with TRBD2. The CDR3 loop spans 16 amino acids. Germline V CDR1 and CDR2: SGHTA, FQGNSA. Trimming at V came to 4 bases and at J to 6 bases, leaving 9 bases not matched to a gene. In DNA form, the CDR3 reads TGTGCCAGCAGCTCCATTAGCGGGGGGGCCAGGGATACGCAGTATTTT. Translating gives CASSSISGGARDTQYF.

This chain joins TRBV12-3 or TRBV12-4 and TRBJ1-1, with TRBD1 matching 11 bases. CDR3 length: 16 residues. Trimming at V came to 6 bases and at J to 1 base, leaving 7 bases not matched to a gene. In DNA, the CDR3 is TGTGCCAGCAGACCCCGGGACAGGGGGGCGAACACTGAAGCTTTCTTT. It specifies CASRPRDRGANTEAFF.

This clonotype was counted between two and nine times. The chain couples TRBV7-9 to TRBJ2-2; D is undetermined. V was trimmed by 6 bases and J by 6 bases, leaving 8 bases between them. The CDR3 consists of 12 residues. Per germline, CDR1 SEHNR and CDR2 FQNEAQ (reference sequence). CDR3 bases: TGTGCCAGCAGAGAGTTAGCCGGGGAGCTGTTTTTT. It is translated as CASRELAGELFF.

The chain combines TRBV2 with TRBJ2-5; 10 bases map to TRBD2. The CDR3 length is 14 residues. Germline trimming cut 8 bases from V and 5 bases from J; bases unmatched to any gene: 8. The germline CDR1 and CDR2 sequences are SNHLY and FYNNEI. The CDR3 here is CASGTSAYQETQYF. The CDR3 coding sequence is TGTGCCAGCGGGACTAGCGCGTATCAGGAGACCCAGTACTTC.

This clonotype was seen a few times. V is TRBV5-1 and J is TRBJ2-3; the D gene is possibly TRBD2 (6 bases). The CDR3 consists of 14 residues. Germline V lookup: CDR1 SGHRS, CDR2 YFSETQ. With 4 bases removed from V and 2 bases from J, the gap between germline ends came to 11 bases. This CDR3 is CASSRDLDTDTQYF. CDR3 nucleotides: TGCGCCAGCAGCCGGGACTTGGACACAGATACGCAGTATTTT.

This clonotype was recorded at least ten times. The rearrangement joins TRBV6-1 to TRBJ2-1; TRBD2 agrees at 7 bases. V lost 6 bases to trimming and J lost 9 bases; unmatched junction nucleotides: 11. This CDR3 is 14 amino acids long. Germline values: CDR1 MNHNS, CDR2 SASEGT. The CDR3 DNA follows: TGTGCCAGCAGCCCCCGACTAGCCCAGTCTGAGCAGTTCTTC. Residues: CASSPRLAQSEQFF.

This clonotype was recorded at least ten times. The chain recombines TRBV6-1 with TRBJ1-6; TRBD1 matches at 11 bases. From germline, CDR1 is MNHNS and CDR2 SASEGT. The CDR3 is made up of 16 amino acids. The V segment lost 5 bases and the J segment 6 bases; nucleotides outside the gene matches: 6. CDR3 sequence (DNA): TGTGCCAGCAGTAAACTGGGGACAGGGGGTAATTCACCCCTCCACTTT. Translating gives CASSKLGTGGNSPLHF.

This clonotype has just a few counts. The CDR3 loop is CASSSTQETQYF. Written as DNA, the CDR3 is TGTGCCAGCAGCTCCACACAAGAGACCCAGTACTTC. The rearrangement uses TRBV28 and TRBJ2-5; D remains unclear. CDR1 MDHEN and CDR2 SYDVKM come from the germline V gene. This CDR3 has 12 residues. Between the trimmed V and J ends, which lost 6 bases and 2 bases, there was a span of 7 bases.

V usage is TRBV9 and J usage is TRBJ2-1, with 12 bases fitting TRBD2. Trimming took 3 bases from V and 4 from J; bases not matched to a gene: 14. This CDR3 is 19 amino acids long. Germline V gene lookup returns CDR1 SGDLS and CDR2 YYNGEE. CDR3 sequence reads: CASSGTQDQLAGGYNEQFF. The CDR3 region has the DNA TGTGCCAGCAGCGGAACCCAAGACCAACTAGCGGGAGGTTACAATGAGCAGTTCTTC.

This clonotype was found many times. This sequence joins TRBV7-8 and TRBJ2-7, with TRBD2 identical over 13 bases. Germline V gives CDR1 SGHVS, CDR2 FQNEAQ. The J segment lost 6 bases and the V segment lost 3 bases, leaving 5 bases of the junction unmatched. This CDR3 comprises 15 residues. CDR3 loop: CASSFGTSGKGEQYF. The CDR3 DNA is TGTGCCAGCAGCTTCGGGACTAGCGGGAAAGGCGAGCAGTACTTC.

V is TRBV5-6 and J is TRBJ1-2; D might be TRBD1 (5 bases). The CDR3 is 14 residues long. Per the germline V gene, CDR1 is SGHDT and CDR2 is YYEEEE. V lost 6 bases to trimming and J lost 2 bases, with 14 bases between them. The CDR3 DNA reads TGTGCCAGCACCCCGGGACGGGTAAACTATGGCTACACCTTC. Translated: CASTPGRVNYGYTF.

This clonotype was observed a few times. The rearrangement joins TRBV24-1 to TRBJ2-5; unclear D gene. The CDR3 is made up of 14 amino acids. V gave up 3 bases and J gave up 5 bases, with 12 bases separating them. CDR1 is KGHDR, CDR2 SFDVKD, per germline. The CDR3 bases are TGTGCCACCAGTGATCCGGACGGTTACGAGACCCAGTACTTC. Translation gives CATSDPDGYETQYF.

This clonotype appeared a few times. J is TRBJ2-1 and V is TRBV5-1, with D tentatively TRBD1 or TRBD2 (5 bases each). The germline V and J ends were trimmed by 5 bases and 5 bases, with 11 bases remaining between them. Germline V gives CDR1 SGHRS, CDR2 YFSETQ. The CDR3 is made up of 13 amino acids. The CDR3 bases are TGCGCCAGCAGTTGGGACGCCCACAATGAGCAGTTCTTC. Amino acid sequence: CASSWDAHNEQFF.

This clonotype was seen a few times. This sequence joins TRBV7-6 and TRBJ2-2, with 9 bases fitting TRBD2. The CDR3 contains 16 residues. Germline values: CDR1 SGHVS, CDR2 FNYEAQ. J lost 2 bases, V lost 1 base, and 2 bases had no gene match. The CDR3 protein is CASSLGLAGNTGELFF. The CDR3 DNA reads as TGTGCCAGCAGCTTAGGGCTAGCGGGAAACACCGGGGAGCTGTTTTTT. Combining the CDR3 with reference TRBV7-6 and TRBJ2-2 gives the whole variable domain GAGVSQSPRYKVTKRGQDVALRCDPISGHVSLYWYRQALGQGPEFLTYFNYEAQQDKSGLPNDRFSAERPEGSISTLTIQRTEQRDSAMYRCASSLGLAGNTGELFFGEGSRLTVL.

The V and J genes are TRBV4-2 and TRBJ2-1, with 10 bases lining up with TRBD2. Germline CDR1 LGHNA, CDR2 YNFKEQ. V dropped 3 bases and J dropped 5; count of bases not matched to a gene: 1. CDR3 length equals 14 residues. The chain's CDR3 is CASSQSGRDNEQFF. The CDR3 nucleotides read TGTGCCAGCAGCCAGAGCGGGAGGGACAATGAGCAGTTCTTC.

Ten or more counts support this clonotype. The rearrangement joins TRBV12-3 or TRBV12-4 to TRBJ2-5, with 9 bases that match TRBD2. This CDR3 comprises 16 residues. Trimming cost V 4 bases and J 5 bases; bases outside gene matches: 11. CDR3 sequence reads: CASSSLAGGTWETQYF. CDR3 sequence (DNA): TGTGCCAGCAGTTCTCTGGCGGGAGGGACGTGGGAGACCCAGTACTTC.

This chain connects TRBV5-4 to TRBJ1-1, with D perhaps matching TRBD1 (5 bases). This CDR3 spans 13 amino acids. The ends were cut back, 5 bases at V and 1 base at J, with 9 bases in the middle. The V gene's germline CDR1 is SGHNT and CDR2 YYREEE (reference sequence). CDR3 sequence reads: CASSPDKNTEAFF. In nucleotides, the CDR3 is TGTGCCAGCAGTCCGGACAAGAACACTGAAGCTTTCTTT. The whole variable domain, filled in from reference TRBV5-4 and TRBJ1-1, reads ETGVTQSPTHLIKTRGQQVTLRCSSQSGHNTVSWYQQALGQGPQFIFQYYREEENGRGNFPPRFSGLQFPNYSSELNVNALELDDSALYLCASSPDKNTEAFFGQGTRLTVV.

Only a few counts were recorded for this clonotype. This sequence joins TRBV6-1 and TRBJ2-5; 10 nucleotides match TRBD2. This CDR3 region has 15 residues. Germline CDR1 reads MNHNS; CDR2 reads SASEGT. Losses at the gene ends were 2 bases for V and 2 bases for J; bases not matched to a gene: 2. Written as DNA, the CDR3 is TGTGCCAGCAGTGAACTAGCGGGGGAACAAGAGACCCAGTACTTC. This codes for CASSELAGEQETQYF.

V usage is TRBV29-1 and J usage is TRBJ2-1; TRBD2 agrees at 15 bases. This CDR3 spans 15 amino acids. CDR1 and CDR2 (germline): SQVTM, ANQGSEA. V lost 5 bases and J lost 9; bases outside the gene matches: 8. The CDR3 is CSVSGTSGRFSEQFF. The CDR3 coding sequence is TGCAGCGTTTCCGGGACTAGCGGGAGGTTTAGTGAGCAGTTCTTC.

The chain joins TRBV9 to TRBJ2-1, with 13 positions matching TRBD2. Germline V lookup: CDR1 SGDLS, CDR2 YYNGEE. The CDR3 has 18 amino acids. The V segment lost 4 bases and the J segment 0 bases; nucleotides outside the gene matches: 7. The CDR3 here is CASSPRLAGGVSYNEQFF. As DNA, the CDR3 is TGTGCCAGCAGCCCCAGACTAGCGGGGGGTGTCTCCTACAATGAGCAGTTCTTC.

This clonotype was seen a few times. The chain carries TRBV10-2 and TRBJ1-2; 7 positions match TRBD1. Germline values: CDR1 WSHSY, CDR2 SAAADI. The CDR3 is 13 residues long. The V gene end was trimmed by 6 bases and the J gene end by 4 bases; junction bases not matched to a gene: 5. The CDR3, as DNA: TGCGCCAGCAGCACAGACAGGGTCTATGGCTACACCTTC. This encodes CASSTDRVYGYTF.

CDR3 nucleotide sequence: TGCAGTGCTAGAGCGGGGCGGGATTTCACTGAGCAGTTCTTC. Its protein product is CSARAGRDFTEQFF. The chain employs TRBV20-1 and TRBJ2-1; the D gene is possibly TRBD2 (6 bases). The V and J ends lost 1 base and 9 bases respectively, with 16 bases between them. This CDR3 is built from 14 residues. CDR1 DFQATT and CDR2 SNEGSKA come from the germline V gene (reference sequence).

V and J are TRBV15 and TRBJ2-1; TRBD1 matches 7 bases. The CDR3 extends over 15 amino acids. CDR1 and CDR2 from the germline V gene are LNHNV and YYDKDF (reference sequence). V was pared by 3 bases and J by 4 bases, with 6 bases of the junction left unmatched. The DNA for the CDR3 is TGTGCCACCAGCAGTGGGGCAGGGGGATACAATGAGCAGTTCTTC. It yields the protein CATSSGAGGYNEQFF.

Ten or more counts support this clonotype. This chain connects TRBV28 to TRBJ1-5; D unresolved. The CDR3 totals 15 residues. Germline CDR1 and CDR2: MDHEN and SYDVKM. V dropped 2 bases and J dropped 7 bases, with 15 bases sitting between them. The CDR3 nucleotides read TGTGCCAGCAGTTTAACCCCTGAGTGGGTGCAGCCCCAGCATTTT. Encoded protein: CASSLTPEWVQPQHF.

This clonotype was found a few times. The gene calls are TRBV20-1 and TRBJ2-1; D unresolved. V was trimmed by 1 base and J by 6 bases, leaving 10 bases between them. Germline CDR1 reads DFQATT; CDR2 reads SNEGSKA (reference sequence). The CDR3 contains 13 residues. The CDR3, as DNA: TGCAGTGCTAGAGCCTTGAGTGGCAATGAGCAGTTCTTC. Its translation: CSARALSGNEQFF.